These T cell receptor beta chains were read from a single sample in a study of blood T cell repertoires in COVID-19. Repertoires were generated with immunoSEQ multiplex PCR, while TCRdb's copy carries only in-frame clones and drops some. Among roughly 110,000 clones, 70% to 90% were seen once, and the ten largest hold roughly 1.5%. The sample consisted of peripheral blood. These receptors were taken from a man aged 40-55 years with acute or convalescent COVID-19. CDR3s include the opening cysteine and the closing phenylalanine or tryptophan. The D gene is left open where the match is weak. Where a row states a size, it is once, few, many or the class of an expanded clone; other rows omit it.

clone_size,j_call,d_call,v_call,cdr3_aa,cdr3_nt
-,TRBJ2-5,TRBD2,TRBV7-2,CASTLAGRGETQYF,TGTGCCAGCACCCTAGCGGGGAGGGGAGAGACCCAGTACTTC
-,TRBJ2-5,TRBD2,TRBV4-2,CASSQDRRSGGAETQYF,TGTGCCAGCAGCCAAGATCGAAGAAGCGGGGGGGCAGAGACCCAGTACTTC
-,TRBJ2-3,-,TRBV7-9,CASSLVLSPDTQYF,TGTGCCAGCAGCTTAGTCCTCTCCCCAGATACGCAGTATTTT
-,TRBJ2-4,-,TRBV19,CASSFRGAQNIQYF,TGTGCCAGTAGTTTCAGAGGTGCCCAAAACATTCAGTACTTC
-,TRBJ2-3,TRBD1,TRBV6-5,CASSYTGGLRGTQYF,TGTGCCAGCAGTTACACAGGGGGGTTAAGGGGTACGCAGTATTTT
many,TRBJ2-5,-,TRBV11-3,CASSFNSGTKTQYF,TGTGCCAGCAGCTTCAACTCCGGTACGAAGACCCAGTACTTC
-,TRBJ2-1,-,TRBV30,CAWSAGTTGTDNEQFF,TGTGCCTGGAGTGCCGGGACAACCGGGACCGACAATGAGCAGTTCTTC
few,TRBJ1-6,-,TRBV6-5,CASQPHRDNSPLHF,TGTGCCAGCCAGCCGCACAGGGATAATTCACCCCTCCACTTT
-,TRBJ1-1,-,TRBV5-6,CASSFRRAEAFF,TGTGCCAGCAGCTTCCGGAGGGCTGAAGCTTTCTTT
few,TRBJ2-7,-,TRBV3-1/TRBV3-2,CASSQVGRVYEQYF,TGTGCCAGCAGCCAAGTTGGCAGGGTCTACGAGCAGTACTTC
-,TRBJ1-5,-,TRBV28,CASSRVDQPQHF,TGTGCCAGCAGTCGGGTTGATCAGCCCCAGCATTTT
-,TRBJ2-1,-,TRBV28,CASSLTLQGWSEDNEQFF,TGTGCCAGCAGTTTAACCCTGCAGGGCTGGTCAGAAGACAATGAGCAGTTCTTC
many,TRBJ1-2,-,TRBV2,CASREGNSNYGYTF,TGTGCCAGCAGAGAGGGAAACTCTAACTATGGCTACACCTTC
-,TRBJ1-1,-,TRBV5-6,CASSLAPNTEAFF,TGTGCCAGCAGCTTGGCCCCAAACACTGAAGCTTTCTTT
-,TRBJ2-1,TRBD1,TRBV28,CASSLDRGLNEQFF,TGTGCCAGCAGTCTGGACAGGGGGCTCAATGAGCAGTTCTTC
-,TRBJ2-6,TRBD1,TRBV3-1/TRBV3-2,CASSQFGTGPTGANVLTF,TGTGCCAGCAGCCAATTCGGGACAGGCCCGACGGGGGCCAACGTCCTGACTTTC